The table lists the clone carrying this TCR beta chain with a few counts. Its antigen remains unknown. One entry per CDR3 protein results from TCRdb running MiXCR on the RACE reads. The table records 150,000 to 200,000 distinct CDR3 sequences, more than 12% of them present only once. The entry originates in a study of human T cells and chemical hapten exposure. Study-level information: Patches that contained 0.01% DPC were applied to the upper back and read at 6 days.

Whole-study results and caveats: TCRs exceeding a frequency of 1 in 1000 stayed unchanged under DPC sensitization. Patch test score showed a positive correlation with PT1 expanded TCR counts.

Time point specified: patch test 1, 2 weeks after DPC sensitization. Treatment of the sample: therapeutic diphenylcyclopropenone sensitization with weekly scalp DPC. Donors, patients with alopecia ranging from 18 to 70 years old and judged suitable for DPC, provided samples. This CDR3 region has 13 residues. Germline V gives CDR1 LNHDA, CDR2 SQIVND (reference sequence). Trimming removed 1 base at V and 2 bases at J, with 3 bases between. The chain uses TRBV19 and TRBJ2-1, with D hard to call. This clonotype originated in a woman aged 30 to 39 with alopecia areata. Some clones in this sample may be carry-over from other donors' samples. Source: whole blood, taken in connection with sensitization to the hapten diphenylcyclopropenone (DPC). For the CDR3, the DNA is TGTGCCAGTAGTATAGGGGCCTACAATGAGCAGTTCTTC. Protein sequence: CASSIGAYNEQFF.